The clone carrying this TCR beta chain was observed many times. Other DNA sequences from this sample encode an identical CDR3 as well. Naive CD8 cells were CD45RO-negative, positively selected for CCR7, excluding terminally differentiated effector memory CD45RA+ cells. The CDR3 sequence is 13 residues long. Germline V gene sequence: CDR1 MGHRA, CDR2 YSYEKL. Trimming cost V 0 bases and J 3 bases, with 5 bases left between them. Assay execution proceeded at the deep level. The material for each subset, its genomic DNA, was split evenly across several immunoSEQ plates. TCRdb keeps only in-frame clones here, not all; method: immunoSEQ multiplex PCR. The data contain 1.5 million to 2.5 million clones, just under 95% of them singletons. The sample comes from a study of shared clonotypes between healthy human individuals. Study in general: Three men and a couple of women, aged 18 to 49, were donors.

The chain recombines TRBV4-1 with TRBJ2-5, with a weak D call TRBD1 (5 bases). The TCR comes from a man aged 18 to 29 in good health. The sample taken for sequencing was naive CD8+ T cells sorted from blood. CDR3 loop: CASSQDREETQYF. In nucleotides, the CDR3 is TGCGCCAGCAGCCAAGACAGGGAAGAGACCCAGTACTTC.